This T cell receptor beta chain appears in the sequencing data of a study of T-cell memory formation after mild COVID-19 (dated by TCRdb to about 2021). Background on the whole study: TCR sequence clusters from the two donors were found to be largely donor specific. Longitudinal TCRalpha and TCRbeta repertoire sequencing tracked T-cell clones expanding and contracting after mild COVID-19 in a couple of donors. Two young, previously healthy adult volunteers, one female and one male, were included in the cohort.

The V end loses 0 bases and the J end loses 0 bases, and a stretch of 8 bases separates them. From its cysteine to its phenylalanine, the CDR3 spans 15 amino acids. The entry retains the CDR3 DNA only, 45 bases that are in frame from base 1. The germline V gene specifies KGHSH as CDR1 and LQKENI as CDR2. Study-wide conclusions, independent of this receptor: Only a couple of mild cases were covered in the study, and larger cohorts including severe cases with pre-infection samples were considered necessary. The second-wave clones that peaked on day 37 were not confirmed to be SARS-CoV-2 specific. Some responding clones were detected in pre-infection memory, suggesting pre-existing cross-reactive memory T cells joined the SARS-CoV-2 response. From day 15 to 85, contracting clones showed balanced CD4/CD8 phenotypes, whereas a second wave of clones that expanded from day 15 to 37 leaned towards CD4+. Contracting CD4+ clones turned up mainly in the CM and EM memory subsets, whereas EMRA was where CD8+ clones were enriched.

TCRdb lists the instrument as Illumina NovaSeq 6000. cDNA libraries for TCRalpha and TCRbeta were prepared by 5'RACE using constant-segment primers, with sample barcodes and unique molecular identifiers added. Trizol reagent was used to extract RNA from every sample. Amplification of the libraries took two PCR steps, and the second step added a second sample barcode plus Illumina TruSeq adapters. Sequencing of the libraries was done on an Illumina NovaSeq, producing 2 x 150 bp paired-end reads. On the authors' methods: With migec v1.2.7, reads were demultiplexed and then collapsed into UMI-guided consensus sequences. With mixcr v2.1.11, UMI consensuses were aligned to TRA and TRB V and J templates and assembled into clonotypes. Expanded or contracted clonotypes were those called significant by both edgeR and NoisET, with noise models trained on biological replicates. For edgeR calls, a false discovery rate-adjusted p below 0.01 and a log2 fold-change threshold of 1 were applied. As an exploratory analysis of dynamics, max-normalized trajectories of the 1000 most abundant clonotypes were examined with PCA combined with hierarchical clustering. Separately sequenced CD4+ and CD8+ repertoires were used to assign a CD4 or CD8 phenotype to each responding clone. Clones were called with MiXCR by TCRdb after fastp trimmed the public reads at Q25, and only in-frame beta chains were retained. Duplicate CDR3 protein sequences are folded into a single record with the most common DNA and genes. These V and J calls rely on TCRdb rather than the paper's analysis. This sample comprises approximately 260,000 distinct CDR3 sequences, around 17% of them detected only once. The top ten clonotypes cover roughly 3.6% of the sample.

Ficoll-Paque density gradient centrifugation was the method used to isolate PBMCs. Comments on this clonotype: Its antigen target is currently unknown. Base qualities were left out, and no much larger clone turns up one base away.

The receptor's source is a man younger than 30 who had mild COVID-19 (a few samples of this study predate the infection). The sample titles of this study are shuffled in the database, so cell type and time point are left out; the donor was told from shared clones. Sample: PBMCs or a T cell subset sorted from them (not recorded which). The sequence is built from TRBV18 and TRBJ1-1, with a weak D call of TRBD1 (5 bases match). This receptor carries the CDR3 CASSPPGRMNTEAFF. In nucleotides, the sequence is TGTGCCAGCTCACCACCGGGACGGATGAACACTGAAGCTTTCTTT.